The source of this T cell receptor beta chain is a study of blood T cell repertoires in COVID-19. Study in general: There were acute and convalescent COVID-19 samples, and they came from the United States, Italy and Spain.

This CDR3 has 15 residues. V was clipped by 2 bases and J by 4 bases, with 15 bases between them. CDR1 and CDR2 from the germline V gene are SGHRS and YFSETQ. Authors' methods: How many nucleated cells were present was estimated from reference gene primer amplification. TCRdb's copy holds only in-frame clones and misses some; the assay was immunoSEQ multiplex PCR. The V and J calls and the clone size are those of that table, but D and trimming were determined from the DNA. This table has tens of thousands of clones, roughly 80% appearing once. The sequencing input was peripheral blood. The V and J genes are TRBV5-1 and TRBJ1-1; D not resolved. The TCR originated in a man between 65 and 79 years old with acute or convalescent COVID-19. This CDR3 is CASSFFARPGTEAFF. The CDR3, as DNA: TGCGCCAGCAGCTTTTTTGCGAGGCCGGGCACTGAAGCTTTCTTT.